This T cell receptor beta chain comes out of a study of tumor-infiltrating lymphocytes in oesophageal squamous cell carcinoma (dated by TCRdb to the mid-2010s). The germline V gene specifies SGHTA as CDR1 and FQGNSA as CDR2. Its CDR3 holds 18 amino acids, cysteine through phenylalanine. Only CDR3 DNA is held: 54 bases, read in frame from base 1. V trim: 1 base; J trim: 2 bases; unmatched bases: 9. Points on this clonotype: Its antigen remains undetermined. Base qualities are not at hand, and no much larger clone is one base apart.

The library was generated by PCR. Sequencing used an Illumina HiSeq 2000. Clones were called with MiXCR by TCRdb after fastp trimmed the public reads at Q25, and only in-frame beta chains were retained. Rows with a matching CDR3 protein are joined into one entry that keeps the most common DNA and genes. The sample table shows roughly 20,000 distinct CDR3 sequences, and under 45% are seen once. Just under 20% of the sample is held by the ten biggest clonotypes. The sequence was collected from a male donor with esophageal squamous cell carcinoma. Rearrangement joined TRBV7-2 to TRBJ2-3; 10 junctional bases match TRBD2. Sequenced material: esophageal tumor tissue. The CDR3 region has the sequence CASSLEYGLAGDTDTQYF. The nucleotide sequence is TGTGCCAGCAGCTTAGAGTATGGGCTAGCGGGGGACACAGATACGCAGTATTTT.